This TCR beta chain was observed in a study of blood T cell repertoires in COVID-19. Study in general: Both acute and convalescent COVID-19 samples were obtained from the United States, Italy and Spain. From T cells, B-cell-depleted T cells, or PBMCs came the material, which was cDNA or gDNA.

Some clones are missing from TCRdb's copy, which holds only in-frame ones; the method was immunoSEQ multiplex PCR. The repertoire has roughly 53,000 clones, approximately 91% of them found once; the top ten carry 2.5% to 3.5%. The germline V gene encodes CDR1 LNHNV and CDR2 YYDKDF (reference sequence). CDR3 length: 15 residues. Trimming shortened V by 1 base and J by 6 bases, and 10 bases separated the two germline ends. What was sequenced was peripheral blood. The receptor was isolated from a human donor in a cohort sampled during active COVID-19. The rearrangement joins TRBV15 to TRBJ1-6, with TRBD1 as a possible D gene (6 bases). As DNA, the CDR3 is TGTGCCACCAGCAGAGCTCAGGGGAGTAATTCACCCCTCCACTTT. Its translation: CATSRAQGSNSPLHF.